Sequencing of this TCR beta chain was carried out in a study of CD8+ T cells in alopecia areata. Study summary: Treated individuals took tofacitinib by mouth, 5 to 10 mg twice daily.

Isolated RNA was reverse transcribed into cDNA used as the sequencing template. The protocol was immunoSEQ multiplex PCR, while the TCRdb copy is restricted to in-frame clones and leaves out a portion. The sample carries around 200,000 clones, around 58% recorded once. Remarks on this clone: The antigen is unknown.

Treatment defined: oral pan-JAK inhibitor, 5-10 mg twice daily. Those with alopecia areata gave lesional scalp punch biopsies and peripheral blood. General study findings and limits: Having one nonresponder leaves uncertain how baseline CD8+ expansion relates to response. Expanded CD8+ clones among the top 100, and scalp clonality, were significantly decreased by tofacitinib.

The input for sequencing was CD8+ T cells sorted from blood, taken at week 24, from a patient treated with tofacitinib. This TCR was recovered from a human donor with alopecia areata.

Here the CDR3 reads CASSFGLGGYTF. The CDR3 DNA follows: TGTGCCAGTAGTTTTGGACTCGGAGGCTACACCTTC. The chain recombines TRBV19 with TRBJ1-2, with no clear D. Trimming removed 5 bases from V and 8 bases from J, with 12 bases in between. The CDR3 consists of 12 residues. CDR1 LNHDA and CDR2 SQIVND come from the germline V gene (reference sequence).